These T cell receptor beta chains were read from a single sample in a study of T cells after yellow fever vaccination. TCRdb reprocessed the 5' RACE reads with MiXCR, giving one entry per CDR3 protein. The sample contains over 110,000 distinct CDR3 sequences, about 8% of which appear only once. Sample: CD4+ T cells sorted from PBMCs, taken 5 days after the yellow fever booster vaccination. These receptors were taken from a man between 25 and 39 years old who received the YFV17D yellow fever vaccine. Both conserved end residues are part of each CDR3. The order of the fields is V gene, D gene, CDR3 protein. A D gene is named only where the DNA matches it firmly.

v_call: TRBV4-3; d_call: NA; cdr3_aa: CASSQDPGGGNEQFF
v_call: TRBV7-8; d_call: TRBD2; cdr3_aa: CASSVSSGGPADTQYF
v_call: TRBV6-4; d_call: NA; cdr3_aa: CASSGFTFEKNRPAKGYEQYF
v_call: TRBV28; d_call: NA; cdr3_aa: CASSLDDYNEQFF
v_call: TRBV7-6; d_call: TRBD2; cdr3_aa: CASSKGLAGAEQYF
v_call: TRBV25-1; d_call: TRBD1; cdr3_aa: CASSEYMETGYGYTF
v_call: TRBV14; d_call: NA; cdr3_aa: CASSHDSSFYQETQYF
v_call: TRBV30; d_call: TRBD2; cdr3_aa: CAWSPWTSGPPRGEQFF
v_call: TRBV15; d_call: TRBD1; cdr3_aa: CATSTDRGTYEQYF
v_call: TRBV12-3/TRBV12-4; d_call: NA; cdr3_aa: CASSAQTGAQYF
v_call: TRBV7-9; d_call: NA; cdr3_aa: CASSQLLDGPGELFF
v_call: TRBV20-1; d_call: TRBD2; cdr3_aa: CSKTSGQGADTQYF
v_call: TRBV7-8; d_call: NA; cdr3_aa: CASSLVKSNQPQHF
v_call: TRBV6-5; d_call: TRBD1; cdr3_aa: CASSSGQGNTDTQYF
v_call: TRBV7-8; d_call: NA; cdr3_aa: CASSLGGLGNTIYF
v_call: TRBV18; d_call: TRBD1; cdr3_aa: CASSLSGGYNEQFF
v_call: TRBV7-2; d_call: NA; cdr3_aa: CASSQPTGNLYGYTF
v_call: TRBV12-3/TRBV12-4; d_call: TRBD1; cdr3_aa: CASSPGTVDTQYF
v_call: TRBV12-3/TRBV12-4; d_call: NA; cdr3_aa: CASSFAGTGELFF
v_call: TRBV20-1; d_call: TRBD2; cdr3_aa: CSARASGRKNTGELFF
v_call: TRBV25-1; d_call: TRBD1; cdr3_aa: CASSEYYGQEFSYEQYF
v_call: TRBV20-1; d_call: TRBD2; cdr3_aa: CSATGTSGTRNIQYF
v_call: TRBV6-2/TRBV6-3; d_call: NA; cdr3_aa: CATRDPGYEQFF
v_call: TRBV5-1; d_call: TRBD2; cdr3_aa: CASSLVVSGGYNEQFF
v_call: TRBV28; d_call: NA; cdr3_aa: CATWTVNQPQHF
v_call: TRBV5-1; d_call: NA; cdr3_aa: CASSLDRAEHEQYF
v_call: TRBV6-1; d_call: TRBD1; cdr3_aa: CASSKTGNNGYTF
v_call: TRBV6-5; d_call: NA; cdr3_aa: CASSYPNVGPSNTGELFF
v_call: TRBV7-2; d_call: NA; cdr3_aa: CASSLVGGRSNQPQHF
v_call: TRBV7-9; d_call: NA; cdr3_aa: CASSLARTSNTGELFF
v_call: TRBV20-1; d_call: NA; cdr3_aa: CSARKEGLETQYF